This TCR beta chain was sequenced for a study of T cell repertoires in cytomegalovirus infection. Using its own MiXCR run on the reads, TCRdb lists one record per CDR3 protein. This table holds hundreds of thousands of distinct CDR3 sequences, approximately 10% found once. Per germline, CDR1 SEHNR and CDR2 FQNEAQ (reference sequence). V dropped 7 bases and J dropped 2; count of bases not matched to a gene: 6. This CDR3 spans 14 amino acids. The source of this sequence is a human donor in good health (CMV status not recorded). Some clones in this sample may be carry-over from other donors' samples. V is TRBV7-9 and J is TRBJ2-3, with 7 bases identical to TRBD2. The specimen was PBMCs. The DNA for the CDR3 is TGTGCCAGCACCAGCGGGGCCCTCACAGATACGCAGTATTTT. It specifies CASTSGALTDTQYF.